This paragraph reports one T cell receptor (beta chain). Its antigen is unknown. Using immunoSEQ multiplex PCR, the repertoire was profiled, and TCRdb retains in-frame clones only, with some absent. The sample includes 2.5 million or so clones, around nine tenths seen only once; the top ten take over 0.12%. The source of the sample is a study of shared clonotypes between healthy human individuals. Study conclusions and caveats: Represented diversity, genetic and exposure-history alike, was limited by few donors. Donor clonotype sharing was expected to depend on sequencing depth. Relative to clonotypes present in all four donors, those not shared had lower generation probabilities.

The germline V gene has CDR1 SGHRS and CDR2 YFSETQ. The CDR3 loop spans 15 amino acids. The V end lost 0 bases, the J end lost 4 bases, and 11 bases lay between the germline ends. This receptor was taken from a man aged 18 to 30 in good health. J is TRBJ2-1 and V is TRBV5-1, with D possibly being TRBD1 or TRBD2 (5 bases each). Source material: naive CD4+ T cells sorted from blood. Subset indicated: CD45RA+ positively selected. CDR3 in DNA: TGCGCCAGCAGCTTGGTATCCTGGGGGTACAATGAGCAGTTCTTC. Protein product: CASSLVSWGYNEQFF.